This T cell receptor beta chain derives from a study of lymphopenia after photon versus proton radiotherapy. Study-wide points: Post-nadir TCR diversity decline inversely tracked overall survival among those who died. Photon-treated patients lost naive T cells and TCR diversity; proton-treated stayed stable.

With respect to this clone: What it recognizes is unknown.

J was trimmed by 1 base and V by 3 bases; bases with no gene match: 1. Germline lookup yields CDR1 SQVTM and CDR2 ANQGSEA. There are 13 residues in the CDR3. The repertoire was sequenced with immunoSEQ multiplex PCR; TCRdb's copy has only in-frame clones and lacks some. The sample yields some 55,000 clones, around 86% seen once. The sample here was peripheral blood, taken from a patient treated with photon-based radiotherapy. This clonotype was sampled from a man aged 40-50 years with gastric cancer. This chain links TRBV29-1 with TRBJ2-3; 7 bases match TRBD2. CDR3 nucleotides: TGCAGCGTTGATCGGGGGGGCACAGATACGCAGTATTTT. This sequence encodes CSVDRGGTDTQYF.